Here is one TCR beta chain with its context. This CDR3 has 16 residues. The V gene end was trimmed by 4 bases and the J gene end by 3 bases; junction bases not matched to a gene: 11. Germline-derived CDR1 and CDR2 are SGHTA and FQGNSA. The sample originates from a study of lymphopenia after photon versus proton radiotherapy. The data were produced by immunoSEQ multiplex PCR, yet TCRdb's version contains in-frame clones alone and is incomplete. The sample records 25,000 to 35,000 clones, about 93% being singletons. This receptor was identified in a woman between 45 and 65 years old with cholangiocarcinoma. The chain joins TRBV7-2 to TRBJ2-5, with 7 bases fitting TRBD1. Source: peripheral blood, taken from a patient treated with photon-based radiotherapy. CDR3 nucleotides: TGTGCCAGCAGCTCAACGACGGACAGGAAGAAAGAGACCCAGTACTTC. This sequence encodes CASSSTTDRKKETQYF.